Here is one T cell receptor beta chain with its context. What it recognizes is unknown. The CDR3 is made up of 16 amino acids. The germline gives CDR1 MNHEY, CDR2 SVGAGI. With V trimmed by 1 base and J by 3 bases, 7 bases remained unmatched. The data are from a study of shared clonotypes between healthy human individuals. Study-wide results and limits: Shared clonotypes across all four donors exceeded non-shared ones in generation probability.

At deep level, the assay was performed. Sorted subsets were amplified in replicate PCRs using 200 ng DNA, approximately 30,000 T cell genomes. Using immunoSEQ multiplex PCR, the repertoire was profiled, and TCRdb retains in-frame clones only, with some absent. The sample lists fewer than 3 million clones, 85% to 95% occurring once. Caucasian adults residing in Nashville, Tennessee made up all the donors. The TCR comes from a man aged 18 to 29 in good health. Some clones in this sample may be carry-over from other donors' samples. The rearrangement links TRBV6-5 to TRBJ1-2, with 8 positions matching TRBD1. Sequenced input: naive CD4+ T cells from PBMCs. Described subset: CD45RA+ positively selected. CDR3 sequence: CASSYYSAGGDYGYTF. CDR3 in DNA: TGTGCCAGCAGTTACTATTCCGCAGGGGGCGACTATGGCTACACCTTC.